Listed below are T cell receptor beta chains from one sample, sequenced in a study of blood T cell repertoires in COVID-19. Method: immunoSEQ multiplex PCR; TCRdb's copy keeps in-frame clones and lacks some. The sample shows about 46,000 clones, around 86% of them seen only once. The sample comprised peripheral blood. The receptors here all came from a human donor in a cohort sampled during active COVID-19. Each CDR3 is given with its conserved first and last residue. The D gene is left open where the match is weak. The listing skips clone size in some rows; elsewhere it reads once, few, many or a size class.

size	V	D	J	DNA	CDR3
.	TRBV27	TRBD1	TRBJ2-7	TGTGCCAGCAGTTTTGGGACAGGAATATCCTACGAGCAGTACTTC	CASSFGTGISYEQYF
.	TRBV5-8	.	TRBJ1-2	TGTGCCAGCAGGGGGGAAACGGGACAAAACTATGGCTACACCTTC	CASRGETGQNYGYTF
.	TRBV24-1	.	TRBJ2-2	TGTGCCACCCCTATAGAGCGGCGTTCCTCCGGGGAGCTGTTTTTT	CATPIERRSSGELFF
.	TRBV6-5	TRBD1	TRBJ1-1	TGTGCCAGCAGTTACAACAGGGGGACTGAAGCTTTCTTT	CASSYNRGTEAFF
.	TRBV29-1	TRBD1	TRBJ1-2	TGCAGCGTTGTTACAGGGGTTCATGGCTACACCTTC	CSVVTGVHGYTF
.	TRBV20-1	.	TRBJ2-5	TGCAGTGCGACCAGGGGAGAGACCCAGTACTTC	CSATRGETQYF
.	TRBV2	TRBD1	TRBJ1-3	TGTGCCAGCACTGAACCGGGACAGGGCTATGGAAACACCATATATTTT	CASTEPGQGYGNTIYF
.	TRBV6-5	.	TRBJ2-1	TGTGCCAGCAACCCATCAGGCAGCAATGAGCAGTTCTTC	CASNPSGSNEQFF
.	TRBV7-3	TRBD2	TRBJ2-7	TGTGCCAGCAGCTTAGCTAGCGGGGGGCCCTACGAGCAGTACTTC	CASSLASGGPYEQYF
.	TRBV5-1	.	TRBJ2-7	TGCGCCAGCAGCCCGCCCGGGGGGCCATCCTACGAGCAGTACTTC	CASSPPGGPSYEQYF
few	TRBV13	TRBD1	TRBJ1-5	TGTGCCAGCAGCTTAGGCCGTGGAGGGGGCCAGCCCCAGCATTTT	CASSLGRGGGQPQHF
.	TRBV27	.	TRBJ2-7	TGTGCCAGCAGTGACGTAGCGAAACCCTACGAGCAGTACTTC	CASSDVAKPYEQYF
.	TRBV6-5	.	TRBJ1-3	TGTGCCAGCATTCAGGGTGGGGAAAACACCATATATTTT	CASIQGGENTIYF
.	TRBV19	.	TRBJ1-1	TGTGCCAGTAGTATAGGGGGGCTGAACACTGAAGCTTTCTTT	CASSIGGLNTEAFF
.	TRBV10-3	.	TRBJ2-1	TGTGCCATCGCGGCTAGCCGCTACAATGAGCAGTTCTTC	CAIAASRYNEQFF
.	TRBV9	.	TRBJ1-5	TGTGCCAGCAGCGTATCCGGGGTCAATCAGCCCCAGCATTTT	CASSVSGVNQPQHF
.	TRBV4-1	.	TRBJ1-1	TGCGCCAGCAGCCAACTCCCGGGACAGAACACTGAAGCTTTCTTT	CASSQLPGQNTEAFF
few	TRBV10-1	.	TRBJ2-2	TGCGCCAGCAGTGAGACTCCCATCACCGGGGAGCTGTTTTTT	CASSETPITGELFF
.	TRBV20-1	.	TRBJ2-7	TGCAGTGCTGAGGACAGCTACGAGCAGTACTTC	CSAEDSYEQYF
.	TRBV28	.	TRBJ2-5	TGTGCCAGCAGTTTCGGTGGGCCCCTTCAAGAGACCCAGTACTTC	CASSFGGPLQETQYF
.	TRBV15	TRBD2	TRBJ2-7	TGTGCCACCAGCAGAGATCAGGCTAGCGGGGTCTGGGACGAGCAGTACTTC	CATSRDQASGVWDEQYF
.	TRBV11-2	.	TRBJ2-2	TGTGCCAGCAGCTTAGATCAGGGGACCGGGGAGCTGTTTTTT	CASSLDQGTGELFF
.	TRBV28	TRBD1	TRBJ1-2	TGTGCCAGCAGCACGGGACAGACAGGGAACTATGGCTACACCTTC	CASSTGQTGNYGYTF
.	TRBV7-9	TRBD1	TRBJ2-7	TGTGCCAGCAGCCCCAAGACCGAGGACAGGAACTCCTACGAGCAGTACTTC	CASSPKTEDRNSYEQYF
.	TRBV10-3	.	TRBJ2-3	TGTGCCATCAGTGAGTCAATTAAGGGGACAGATACGCAGTATTTT	CAISESIKGTDTQYF
once	TRBV7-6	TRBD2	TRBJ2-1	TGTGCCAGCAGCTTAGCTAGCGGGAGGGCAGCCTACAATGAGCAGTTCTTC	CASSLASGRAAYNEQFF
.	TRBV5-6	.	TRBJ2-6	TGTGCCAGCAGCTTGACGAAACAGTTCGCTGGGGCCAACGTCCTGACTTTC	CASSLTKQFAGANVLTF
.	TRBV7-2	.	TRBJ1-5	TGTGCCAGCAGCTTATCGGTAGGGGGAGACAATCAGCCCCAGCATTTT	CASSLSVGGDNQPQHF
.	TRBV25-1	.	TRBJ1-6	TGTGCCAGCAGCGGGGGTTTGGACAATCGGAATTCACCCCTCCACTTT	CASSGGLDNRNSPLHF
.	TRBV6-6	TRBD2	TRBJ2-7	TGTGCCAGCAGCCGAGGACTAGCGGGGCTTACCGGCGGGGAGCAGTACTTC	CASSRGLAGLTGGEQYF
.	TRBV28	TRBD1	TRBJ1-4	TGTGCCAGCAGTAGCGGAAGCAGGGGGTTTGCTAATGAAAAACTGTTTTTT	CASSSGSRGFANEKLFF
.	TRBV3-1/TRBV3-2	TRBD2	TRBJ2-2	TGTGCCAGCAGCCAAGAAAGCGCGGGAGTGTGGACCGGGGAGCTGTTTTTT	CASSQESAGVWTGELFF
.	TRBV6-5	.	TRBJ1-2	TGTGCCAGCAGTCCTCGGGGGGCCGGATATGGCTACACCTTC	CASSPRGAGYGYTF
once	TRBV12-3/TRBV12-4	.	TRBJ2-5	TGTGCCAGCACTCCCGGGGATCAAGAGACCCAGTACTTC	CASTPGDQETQYF
.	TRBV11-2	.	TRBJ2-7	TGTGCCAGCAGCTTAGGACTACAGACTAGGGACGAGCAGTACTTC	CASSLGLQTRDEQYF
.	TRBV7-9	TRBD1	TRBJ2-3	TGTGCCAGCAGCTCCACAGGGGTCACAGATACGCAGTATTTT	CASSSTGVTDTQYF
.	TRBV12-5	.	TRBJ2-2	TGTGCTAGTGTAAGGAGTGACACCGGGGAGCTGTTTTTT	CASVRSDTGELFF
.	TRBV4-2	.	TRBJ2-6	TGTGCCAGCAGCCAAGAAGCAGGGTCCGGGGCCAACGTCCTGACTTTC	CASSQEAGSGANVLTF
.	TRBV6-2/TRBV6-3	.	TRBJ1-2	TGTGCCAGCAGTGCGGACCCCGAAACGGGAGGCTACACCTTC	CASSADPETGGYTF
.	TRBV27	TRBD1	TRBJ2-7	TGTGCCAGCAGCCGGACAGGTCCCTCTCGTTCATACGAGCAGTACTTC	CASSRTGPSRSYEQYF
once	TRBV5-5	.	TRBJ2-3	TGTGCCAGCAGCCCCAGGTGGGATACGCAGTATTTT	CASSPRWDTQYF
.	TRBV13	.	TRBJ2-7	TGTGCCAGCAGCTTAAGTTCCTCGGACAGAGACTACGAGCAGTACTTC	CASSLSSSDRDYEQYF
.	TRBV5-1	TRBD2	TRBJ2-2	TGCGCCAGCAGCTTGGCCCTTCTAGCGGGAGGGCTAGACACCGGGGAGCTGTTTTTT	CASSLALLAGGLDTGELFF
.	TRBV3-1/TRBV3-2	.	TRBJ1-3	TGTGCCAGCACCAAAGGAAACACCATATATTTT	CASTKGNTIYF
.	TRBV9	TRBD1	TRBJ2-7	TGTGCCAGCAGCGTATCGGGACAGGGAGGCGAGCAGTACTTC	CASSVSGQGGEQYF
.	TRBV11-2	TRBD1	TRBJ2-7	TGTGCCAGCAGCTTAGTTTGGACAGGGGACTCCTACGAGCAGTACTTC	CASSLVWTGDSYEQYF
.	TRBV9	.	TRBJ2-7	TGTGCCAGCAGCCCCGAGAAGAGCTCCTACGAGCAGTACTTC	CASSPEKSSYEQYF
few	TRBV30	TRBD1	TRBJ1-1	TGTGCCTGGCAAAAAGACAGGGTATATACTGAAGCTTTCTTT	CAWQKDRVYTEAFF
.	TRBV5-4	.	TRBJ1-1	TGTGCCAGCAGCTTGGGGAGGGGCCGGGAGACTGAAGCTTTCTTT	CASSLGRGRETEAFF
few	TRBV19	TRBD1	TRBJ1-4	TGTGCCAGTAGTATGGGACAGGGCGCCGAAAAACTGTTTTTT	CASSMGQGAEKLFF
few	TRBV30	.	TRBJ1-1	TGTGCCGCCGTCGCAGGGGAAGCTTTCTTT	CAAVAGEAFF
once	TRBV20-1	.	TRBJ1-2	TGCAGTGCTAGCCAGGTCGGAGGCTACACCTTC	CSASQVGGYTF
few	TRBV24-1	.	TRBJ2-2	TGTGCCACCAGTCGAGATCGGGACGGGGAGCTGTTTTTT	CATSRDRDGELFF
.	TRBV11-2	TRBD2	TRBJ2-3	TGTGCCAGCAGCCTTAGCGGGAGTGGTACAGATACGCAGTATTTT	CASSLSGSGTDTQYF